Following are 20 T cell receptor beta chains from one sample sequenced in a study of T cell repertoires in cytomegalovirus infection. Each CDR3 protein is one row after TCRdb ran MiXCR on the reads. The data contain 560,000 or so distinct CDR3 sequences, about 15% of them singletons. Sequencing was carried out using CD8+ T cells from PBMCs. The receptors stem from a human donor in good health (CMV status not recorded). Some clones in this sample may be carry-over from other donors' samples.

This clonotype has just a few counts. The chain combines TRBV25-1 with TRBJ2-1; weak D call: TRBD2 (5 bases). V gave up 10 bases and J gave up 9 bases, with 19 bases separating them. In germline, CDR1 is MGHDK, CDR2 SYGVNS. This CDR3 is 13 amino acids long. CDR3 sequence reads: CATHPTKKREQFF. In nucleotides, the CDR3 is TGTGCCACTCACCCGACTAAGAAACGTGAGCAGTTCTTC.

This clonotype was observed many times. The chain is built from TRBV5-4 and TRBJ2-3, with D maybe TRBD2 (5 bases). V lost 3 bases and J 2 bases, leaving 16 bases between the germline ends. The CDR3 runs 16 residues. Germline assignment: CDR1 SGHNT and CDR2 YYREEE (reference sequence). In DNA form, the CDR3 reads TGTGCCAGCAGCTCAAAGGAGCGGATTATCACAGATACGCAGTATTTT. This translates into CASSSKERIITDTQYF.

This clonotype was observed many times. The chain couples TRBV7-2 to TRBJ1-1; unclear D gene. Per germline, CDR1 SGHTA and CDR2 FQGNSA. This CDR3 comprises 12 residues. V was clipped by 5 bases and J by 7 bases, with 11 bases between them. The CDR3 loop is CASSLGRIEAFF. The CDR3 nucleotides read TGTGCCAGCAGCCTCGGACGGATTGAAGCTTTCTTT. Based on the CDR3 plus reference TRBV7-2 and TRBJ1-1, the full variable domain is GAGVSQSPSNKVTEKGKDVELRCDPISGHTALYWYRQSLGQGLEFLIYFQGNSAPDKSGLPSDRFSAERTGGSVSTLTIQRTQQEDSAVYLCASSLGRIEAFFGQGTRLTVV.

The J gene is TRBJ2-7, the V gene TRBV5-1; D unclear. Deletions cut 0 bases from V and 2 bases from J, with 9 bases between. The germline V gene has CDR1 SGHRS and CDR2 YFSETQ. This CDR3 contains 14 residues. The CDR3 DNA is TGCGCCAGCAGCTTGGCCTTGACTCCCTACGAGCAGTACTTC. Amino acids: CASSLALTPYEQYF.

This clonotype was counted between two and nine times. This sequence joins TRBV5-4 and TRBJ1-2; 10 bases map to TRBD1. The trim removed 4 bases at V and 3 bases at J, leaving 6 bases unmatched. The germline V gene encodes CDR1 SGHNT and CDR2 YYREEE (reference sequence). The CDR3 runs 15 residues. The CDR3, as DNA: TGTGCCAGCAGCCTAGACAGGGGGCTATACTATGGCTACACCTTC. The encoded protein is CASSLDRGLYYGYTF. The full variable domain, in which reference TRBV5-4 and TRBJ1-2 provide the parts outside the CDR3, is ETGVTQSPTHLIKTRGQQVTLRCSSQSGHNTVSWYQQALGQGPQFIFQYYREEENGRGNFPPRFSGLQFPNYSSELNVNALELDDSALYLCASSLDRGLYYGYTFGSGTRLTVV.

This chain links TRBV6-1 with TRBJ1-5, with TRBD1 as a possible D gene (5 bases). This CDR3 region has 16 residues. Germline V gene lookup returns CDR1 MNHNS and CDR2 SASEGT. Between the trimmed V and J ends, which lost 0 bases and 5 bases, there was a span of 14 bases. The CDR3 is CASSEARAGFHQPQHF. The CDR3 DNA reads TGTGCCAGCAGTGAAGCGCGGGCAGGGTTTCATCAGCCCCAGCATTTT.

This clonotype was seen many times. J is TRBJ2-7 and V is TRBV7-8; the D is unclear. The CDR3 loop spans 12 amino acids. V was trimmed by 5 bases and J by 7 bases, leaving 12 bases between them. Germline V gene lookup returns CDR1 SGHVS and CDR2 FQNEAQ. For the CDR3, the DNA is TGTGCCAGCAGCCCAGTTTCTGGGGAGCAGTACTTC. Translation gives CASSPVSGEQYF.

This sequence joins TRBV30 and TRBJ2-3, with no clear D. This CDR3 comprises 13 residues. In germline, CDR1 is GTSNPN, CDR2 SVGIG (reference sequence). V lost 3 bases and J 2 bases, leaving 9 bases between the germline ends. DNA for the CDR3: TGTGCCTGGAGGAGGAGAACCACAGATACGCAGTATTTT. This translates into CAWRRRTTDTQYF.

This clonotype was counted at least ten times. The CDR3 DNA reads as TGTGCCAGCAGTTTTTGGCAGGGGTTGAACACCGGGGAGCTGTTTTTT. It encodes CASSFWQGLNTGELFF. The chain has TRBV27 and TRBJ2-2; D is perhaps TRBD1 (6 bases). The CDR3 loop spans 16 amino acids. Trimming shortened V by 3 bases and J by 1 base, and 12 bases separated the two germline ends. CDR1 is MNHEY, CDR2 SMNVEV, per germline (reference sequence).

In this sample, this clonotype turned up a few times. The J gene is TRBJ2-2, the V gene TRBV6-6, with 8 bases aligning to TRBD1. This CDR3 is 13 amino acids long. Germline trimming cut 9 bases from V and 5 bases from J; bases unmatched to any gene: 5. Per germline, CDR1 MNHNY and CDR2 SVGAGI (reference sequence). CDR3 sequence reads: CASRTGRTGELFF. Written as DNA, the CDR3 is TGTGCCAGTCGGACAGGGAGGACCGGGGAGCTGTTTTTT.

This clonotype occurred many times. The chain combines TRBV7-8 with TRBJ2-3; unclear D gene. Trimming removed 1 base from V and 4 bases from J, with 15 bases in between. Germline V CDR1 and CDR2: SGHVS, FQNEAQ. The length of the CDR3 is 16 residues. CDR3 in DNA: TGTGCCAGCAGCTTAGGGGTTAGGGCAAAAGCAGATACGCAGTATTTT. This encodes CASSLGVRAKADTQYF. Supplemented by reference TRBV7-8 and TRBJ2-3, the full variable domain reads GAGVSQSPRYKVAKRGQDVALRCDPISGHVSLFWYQQALGQGPEFLTYFQNEAQLDKSGLPSDRFFAERPEGSVSTLKIQRTQQEDSAVYLCASSLGVRAKADTQYFGPGTRLTVL.

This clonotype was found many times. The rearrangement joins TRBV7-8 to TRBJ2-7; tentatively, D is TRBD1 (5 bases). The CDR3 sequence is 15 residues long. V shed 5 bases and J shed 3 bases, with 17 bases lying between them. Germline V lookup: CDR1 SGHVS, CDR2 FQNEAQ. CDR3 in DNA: TGTGCCAGCAGCAATACCAGGGATCCCCTCTACGAGCAGTACTTC. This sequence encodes CASSNTRDPLYEQYF.

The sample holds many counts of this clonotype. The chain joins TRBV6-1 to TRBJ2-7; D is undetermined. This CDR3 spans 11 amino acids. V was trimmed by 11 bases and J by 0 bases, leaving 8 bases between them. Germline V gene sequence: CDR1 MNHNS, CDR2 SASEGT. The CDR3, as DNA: TGTGCCGTAGAGGTCTCCTACGAGCAGTACTTC. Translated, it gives CAVEVSYEQYF.

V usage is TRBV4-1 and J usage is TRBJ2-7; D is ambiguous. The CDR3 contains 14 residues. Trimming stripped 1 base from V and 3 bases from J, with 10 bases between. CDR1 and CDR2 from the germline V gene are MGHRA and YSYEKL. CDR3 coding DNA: TGCGCCAGCAGCCAAGCGTTGGACGGCTACGAGCAGTACTTC. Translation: CASSQALDGYEQYF.

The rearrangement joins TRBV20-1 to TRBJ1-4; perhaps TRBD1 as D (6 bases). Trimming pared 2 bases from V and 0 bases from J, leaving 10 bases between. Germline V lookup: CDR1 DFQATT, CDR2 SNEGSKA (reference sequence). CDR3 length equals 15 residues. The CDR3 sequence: CSARWGASTNEKLFF. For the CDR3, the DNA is TGCAGTGCTAGATGGGGGGCCTCAACTAATGAAAAACTGTTTTTT.

CDR3 loop: CASRNSTNEKLFF. The CDR3 bases are TGTGCCAGCAGGAATAGCACTAATGAAAAACTGTTTTTT. The genes are TRBV12-3 or TRBV12-4 and TRBJ1-4; no clear D. The CDR3 runs 13 residues. V was cut by 6 bases and J by 2 bases, with 7 bases left in between.

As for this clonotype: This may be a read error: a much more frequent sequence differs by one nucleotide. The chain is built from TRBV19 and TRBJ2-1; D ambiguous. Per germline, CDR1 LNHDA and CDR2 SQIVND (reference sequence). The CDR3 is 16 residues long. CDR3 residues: CASTPRWGNSCNEQFF. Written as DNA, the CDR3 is TGTGCCAGTACTCCCAGATGGGGAAACTCCTGCAATGAGCAGTTCTTC.

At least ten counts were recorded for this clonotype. CDR3 sequence (DNA): TGTGCCAGCAGCTCAATCGGATTACGGGGTTCGAACACTGAAGCTTTCTTT. It specifies CASSSIGLRGSNTEAFF. V and J are TRBV7-9 and TRBJ1-1; D not resolved. Germline V gene data show CDR1 as SEHNR and CDR2 as FQNEAQ (reference sequence). The germline V and J ends were trimmed by 4 bases and 1 base, with 19 bases remaining between them. The CDR3 totals 17 residues.

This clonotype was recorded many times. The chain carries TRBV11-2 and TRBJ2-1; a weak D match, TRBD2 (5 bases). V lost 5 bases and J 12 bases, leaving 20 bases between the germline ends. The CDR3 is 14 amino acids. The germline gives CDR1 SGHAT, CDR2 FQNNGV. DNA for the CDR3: TGTGCCAGCAGCGAGGGCCCCAGTGGAGTTTGGCAGTTCTTC. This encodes CASSEGPSGVWQFF.

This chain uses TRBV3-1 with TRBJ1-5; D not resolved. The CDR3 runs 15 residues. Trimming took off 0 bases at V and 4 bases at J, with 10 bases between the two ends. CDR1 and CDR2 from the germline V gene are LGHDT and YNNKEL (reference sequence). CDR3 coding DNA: TGTGCCAGCAGCCAAGATCTTGGGAGGAATCAGCCCCAGCATTTT. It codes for CASSQDLGRNQPQHF.